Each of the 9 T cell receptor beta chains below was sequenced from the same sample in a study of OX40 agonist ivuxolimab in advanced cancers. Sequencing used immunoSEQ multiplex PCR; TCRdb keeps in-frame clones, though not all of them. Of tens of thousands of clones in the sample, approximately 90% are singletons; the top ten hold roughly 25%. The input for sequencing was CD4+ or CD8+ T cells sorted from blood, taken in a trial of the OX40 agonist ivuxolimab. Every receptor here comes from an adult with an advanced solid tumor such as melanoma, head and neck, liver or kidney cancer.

In DNA form, the CDR3 reads TGTGCCAGCAGCCCAAGTGGGGGAGAAGGTGAAAAACTGTTTTTT. Protein sequence: CASSPSGGEGEKLFF. The gene calls are TRBV14 and TRBJ1-4; D may be TRBD1 (5 bases). Germline CDR1 reads SGHDN; CDR2 reads FVKESK. V was pared by 4 bases and J by 7 bases, with 16 bases between. The CDR3 spans 15 residues.

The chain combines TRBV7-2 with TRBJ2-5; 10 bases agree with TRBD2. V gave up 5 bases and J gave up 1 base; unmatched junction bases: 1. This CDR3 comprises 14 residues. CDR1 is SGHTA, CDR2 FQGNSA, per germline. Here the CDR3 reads CASSQRGGQETQYF. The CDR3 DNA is TGTGCCAGCAGCCAGCGGGGGGGCCAAGAGACCCAGTACTTC.

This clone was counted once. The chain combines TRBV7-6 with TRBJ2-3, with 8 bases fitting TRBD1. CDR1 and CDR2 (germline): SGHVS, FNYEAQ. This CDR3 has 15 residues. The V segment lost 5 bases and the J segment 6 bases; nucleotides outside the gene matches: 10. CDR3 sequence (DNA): TGTGCCAGCAGCCCCGCGACAGGGGCGAGGGATACGCAGTATTTT. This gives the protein CASSPATGARDTQYF.

The CDR3 DNA is TGTGCCAGCCGCCCTGGGCTGAACACCGGGGAGCTGTTTTTT. Translation: CASRPGLNTGELFF. The chain links TRBV9 to TRBJ2-2, with D unresolved. CDR1 SGDLS and CDR2 YYNGEE come from the germline V gene. The CDR3 has 14 residues. The V end lost 7 bases, the J end lost 1 base, and 11 bases lay between the germline ends. The whole variable domain, remainder taken from reference TRBV9 and TRBJ2-2, is DSGVTQTPKHLITATGQRVTLRCSPRSGDLSVYWYQQSLDQGLQFLIQYYNGEERAKGNILERFSAQQFPDLHSELNLSSLELGDSALYFCASRPGLNTGELFFGEGSRLTVL.

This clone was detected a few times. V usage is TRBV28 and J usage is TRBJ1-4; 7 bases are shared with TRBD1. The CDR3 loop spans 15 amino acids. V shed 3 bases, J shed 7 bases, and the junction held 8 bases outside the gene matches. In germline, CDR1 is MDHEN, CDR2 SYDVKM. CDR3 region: CASSFRVTGIEKLFF. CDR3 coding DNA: TGTGCCAGCAGTTTCCGTGTGACAGGGATTGAAAAACTGTTTTTT. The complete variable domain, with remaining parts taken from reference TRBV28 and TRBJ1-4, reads DVKVTQSSRYLVKRTGEKVFLECVQDMDHENMFWYRQDPGLGLRLIYFSYDVKMKEKGDIPEGYSVSREKKERFSLILESASTNQTSMYLCASSFRVTGIEKLFFGSGTQLSVL.

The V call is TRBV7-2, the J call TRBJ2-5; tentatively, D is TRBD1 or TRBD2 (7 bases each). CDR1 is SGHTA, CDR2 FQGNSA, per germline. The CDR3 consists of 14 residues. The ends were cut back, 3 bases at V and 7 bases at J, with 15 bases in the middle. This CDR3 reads CASSFPGEGATQYF. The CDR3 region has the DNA TGTGCCAGCAGCTTCCCCGGGGAGGGGGCGACCCAGTACTTC.

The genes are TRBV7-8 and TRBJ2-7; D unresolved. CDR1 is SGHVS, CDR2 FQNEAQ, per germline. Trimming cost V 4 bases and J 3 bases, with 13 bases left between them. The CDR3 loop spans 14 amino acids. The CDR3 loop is CASSSSDRLYEQYF. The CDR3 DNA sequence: TGTGCCAGCAGCTCCTCCGATCGCCTCTACGAGCAGTACTTC.

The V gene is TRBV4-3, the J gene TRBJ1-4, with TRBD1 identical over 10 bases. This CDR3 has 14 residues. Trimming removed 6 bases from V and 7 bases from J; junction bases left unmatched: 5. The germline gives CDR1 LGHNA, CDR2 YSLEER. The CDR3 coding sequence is TGCGCCAGCAGAAGACAGGGGGCAGGTGAAAAACTGTTTTTT. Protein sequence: CASRRQGAGEKLFF.

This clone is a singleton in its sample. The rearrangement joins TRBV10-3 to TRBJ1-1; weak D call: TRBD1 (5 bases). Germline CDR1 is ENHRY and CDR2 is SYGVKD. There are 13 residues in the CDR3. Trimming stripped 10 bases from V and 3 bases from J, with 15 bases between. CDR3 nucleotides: TGTGCCACCAAAGGGGTGAGGGACACTGAAGCTTTCTTT. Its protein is CATKGVRDTEAFF.